This T cell receptor beta chain is from a study of blood T cell repertoires in COVID-19. Study as a whole: T cells, B-cell-depleted T cells, or PBMCs provided the cDNA or gDNA that served as material.

The data were produced by immunoSEQ multiplex PCR, yet TCRdb's version contains in-frame clones alone and is incomplete. Counted here are about 280,000 clones, 85% occurring once; the ten biggest clones make up about 14%. The CDR3 loop spans 21 amino acids. This clonotype originated in a human donor in a cohort sampled during active COVID-19. This chain uses TRBV12-2 with TRBJ2-7; TRBD2 is taken as the D call from the table, unchecked against the DNA. TRBV12-2 is termed a pseudogene. Sample: peripheral blood. The CDR3 bases are TGTGCAAGTCGCTTAGGACGGACTGCACCACTAGCGGGAGGGAGGTCCTACGAGCAGTACTTC. Protein sequence: CASRLGRTAPLAGGRSYEQYF.